This TCR beta chain was recovered during a study of CXCR3-negative and CXCR3-positive naive CD8 T cells. As for the study in general: Collectively, the libraries yielded about 140 million TRB reads in total, at about 1.5 +/- 0.3 million per library. Study outcomes and limitations: Hydrophobicity of TRB CDR3s was greater in CXCR3-positive naive cells than in CXCR3-negative naive cells. Once cells were cryopreserved, CXCR3 expression went down partly, and most assays used fresh PBMCs. Diversity was high in both naive subsets and much lower in memory cells.

Naive CD8+ T cells displayed a CD45RO-CCR7+CD27+CD95- phenotype. Turning to this clonotype: Its antigen is unknown.

The TRB cDNA libraries were prepared by 5' RACE with UMI labels. TCRdb processed the 5' RACE reads again and assigns one entry to each CDR3 protein, with no DNA. The sample totals over 95,000 distinct CDR3 sequences. The length of the CDR3 is 18 residues. Germline assignment: CDR1 SGHRS and CDR2 YFSETQ. This clonotype was sampled from a human donor in good health. Some clones in this sample may be carry-over from other donors' samples. This sequence joins TRBV5-1 and TRBJ2-1; the TCRdb D gene call, TRBD1, has no DNA to confirm it. Sequenced input: naive CXCR3+ CD8+ T cells from blood. Noted subset: CD45RO-CCR7+CD27+CD95- naive CD8+ T cells expressing CXCR3 (TNR3+). The CDR3: CASTTQVPVGTGCNEQFF.